The T cell receptor (beta chain) described here comes from a study of T-cell memory formation after mild COVID-19. Study-wide context: The two donors had largely donor-specific TCR clusters.

TCRdb analysed the 5' RACE reads with MiXCR anew, one entry per CDR3 protein. The sample yields fewer than 95,000 distinct CDR3 sequences, more than 13% seen once. This clonotype was observed a few times. What it recognizes is unknown. Whole-study results and caveats: CD4+ contracting clones lay mainly in CM and EM, CD8+ ones in EMRA. Clones from the second wave (peaking day 37) had unconfirmed SARS-CoV-2 specificity.

Germline CDR1 is SEHNR and CDR2 is FQNEAQ (reference sequence). V shed 4 bases and J shed 1 base, with 13 bases lying between them. There are 15 residues in the CDR3. V usage is TRBV7-9 and J usage is TRBJ2-5; TRBD2 is a possible D gene (5 bases). This receptor was identified in a man aged 18-30 years who had mild COVID-19 (a few samples of this study predate the infection). Cell type and time point are not known. The sequenced material came from PBMCs or a T cell subset sorted from them (not recorded which). The CDR3 nucleotides read TGTGCCAGCAGCTCCTCGGAGGTCCTCCAAGAGACCCAGTACTTC. Protein product: CASSSSEVLQETQYF.